This T cell receptor beta chain was documented in a study of blood T cell repertoires in COVID-19. Libraries were prepared by immunoSEQ multiplex PCR; TCRdb keeps only in-frame clonotypes and omits some of them. Of some 190,000 clones in the sample, roughly 88% were seen once. Germline values: CDR1 SQVTM, CDR2 ANQGSEA. The CDR3 has 14 amino acids. A word on this clone: At one end the junction does not follow the germline gene, possibly because of a read error.

Sequencing was performed on peripheral blood. The source of this sequence is a man older than 75 with COVID-19, enrolled during active disease. The chain couples TRBV29-1 to TRBJ1-2, with 9 bases fitting TRBD1. In DNA form, the CDR3 reads TGTTGTGTAAGCCGGGACAGGGAAGATAATGGCTACACCTTC. It encodes CCVSRDREDNGYTF. The full variable domain, with the rest looked up from reference TRBV29-1 and TRBJ1-2, is SAVISQKPSRDICQRGTSLTIQCQVDSQVTMMFWYRQQPGQSLTLIATANQGSEATYESGFVIDKFPISRPNLTFSTLTVSNMSPEDSSIYLCCVSRDREDNGYTFGSGTRLTVV.